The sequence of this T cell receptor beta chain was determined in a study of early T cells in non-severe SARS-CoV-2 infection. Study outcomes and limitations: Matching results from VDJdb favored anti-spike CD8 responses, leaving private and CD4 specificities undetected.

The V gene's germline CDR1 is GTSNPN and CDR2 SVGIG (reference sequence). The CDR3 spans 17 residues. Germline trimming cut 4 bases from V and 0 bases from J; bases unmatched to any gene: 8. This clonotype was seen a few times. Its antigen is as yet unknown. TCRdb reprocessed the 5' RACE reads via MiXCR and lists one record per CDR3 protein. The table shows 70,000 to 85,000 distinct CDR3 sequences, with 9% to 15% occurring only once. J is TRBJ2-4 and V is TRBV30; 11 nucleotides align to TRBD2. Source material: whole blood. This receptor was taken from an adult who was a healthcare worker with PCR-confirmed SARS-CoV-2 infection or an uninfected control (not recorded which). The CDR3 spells CAWTSGRSISAKNIQYF. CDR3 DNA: TGTGCCTGGACTAGCGGGAGGAGTATCTCAGCCAAAAACATTCAGTACTTC.